A single sample gave rise to the 19 T cell receptor beta chains below, sequenced in a study of cytomegalovirus exposure and HLA in healthy donors. The PCR had 60 Vbeta and 13 Jbeta primers. Assay used: immunoSEQ multiplex PCR; TCRdb lists only in-frame clones, some missing. The specimen's table records about 40,000 clones. The sequenced material came from PBMCs. These receptors all come from a male donor in good health and CMV-seronegative.

By frequency, this clone is medium-sized. The rearrangement links TRBV2 to TRBJ1-1, with a weak D call TRBD1 (5 bases). The CDR3 consists of 14 residues. Germline V lookup: CDR1 SNHLY, CDR2 FYNNEI. The V and J ends lost 3 bases and 4 bases respectively, with 12 bases between them. The DNA of the CDR3 is TGTGCCAGCAGTGATCGGGGGTTAGGCACTGAAGCTTTCTTT. As protein: CASSDRGLGTEAFF. Complete variable domain (other parts from reference TRBV2 and TRBJ1-1): EPEVTQTPSHQVTQMGQEVILRCVPISNHLYFYWYRQILGQKVEFLVSFYNNEISEKSEIFDDQFSVERPDGSNFTLKIRSTKLEDSAMYFCASSDRGLGTEAFFGQGTRLTVV.

The chain links TRBV30 to TRBJ1-6; D is unresolved. CDR3 size: 17 residues. The V gene's germline CDR1 is GTSNPN and CDR2 SVGIG (reference sequence). Trimming left V 4 bases short and J 2 bases short, with 18 bases between. CDR3 bases: TGTGCCTGGACCCTCGGGTGGGTCAGCCCCTATAATTCACCCCTCCACTTT. Translating gives CAWTLGWVSPYNSPLHF.

J is TRBJ2-7 and V is TRBV5-4, with D possibly TRBD2 on 6 matching bases. Germline V gene lookup returns CDR1 SGHNT and CDR2 YYREEE (reference sequence). The CDR3 contains 15 residues. With 4 bases removed from V and 0 bases from J, the gap between germline ends came to 14 bases. CDR3 bases: TGTGCCAGCAGCCCCTGGAGGGGCAGCTCCTACGAGCAGTACTTC. Translation: CASSPWRGSSYEQYF.

The rearrangement uses TRBV19 and TRBJ1-2; D remains unclear. The germline gives CDR1 LNHDA, CDR2 SQIVND (reference sequence). The CDR3 is 14 amino acids. V lost 6 bases and J 1 base, leaving 12 bases between the germline ends. The CDR3 region has the DNA TGTGCCAGTAGGTCGGTGGGCCTTAACTATGGCTACACCTTC. Translation: CASRSVGLNYGYTF.

This chain joins TRBV5-6 and TRBJ2-1; TRBD2 matches at 8 bases. The CDR3 runs 16 residues. Germline V gene sequence: CDR1 SGHDT, CDR2 YYEEEE. V was clipped by 4 bases and J by 0 bases; unmatched bases: 6. The CDR3: CASSGPTSGSYNEQFF. The CDR3 DNA sequence: TGTGCCAGCAGCGGACCTACTAGCGGCTCCTACAATGAGCAGTTCTTC.

This clone is called medium-sized based on its frequency. This sequence joins TRBV2 and TRBJ1-5; 7 positions agree with TRBD1. V shed 4 bases, J shed 9 bases, and the junction held 6 bases outside the gene matches. There are 13 residues in the CDR3. Germline lookup yields CDR1 SNHLY and CDR2 FYNNEI. The CDR3 DNA reads as TGTGCCAGCAGTGGGACAGGCGAATGGCCCCAGCATTTT. Its protein is CASSGTGEWPQHF.

The J gene is TRBJ1-4, the V gene TRBV18; D perhaps matches TRBD1 (5 bases). Germline V gene data show CDR1 as KGHSH and CDR2 as LQKENI. Trimming removed 3 bases at V and 13 bases at J, with 12 bases between. The CDR3 is 12 amino acids. In DNA form, the CDR3 reads TGTGCCAGCTCACCTCAGGGAAGTGGACTGTTTTTT. Translated: CASSPQGSGLFF.

The rearrangement links TRBV4-2 to TRBJ2-5, with D possibly matching TRBD2 (6 bases). Deletions cut 4 bases from V and 0 bases from J, with 9 bases between. The CDR3 runs 14 residues. CDR1 is LGHNA and CDR2 is YNFKEQ in the germline V gene. The CDR3 spells CASSPWGDQETQYF. CDR3 DNA sequence: TGTGCCAGCAGCCCCTGGGGGGACCAAGAGACCCAGTACTTC.

V and J are TRBV15 and TRBJ2-1; 10 bases agree with TRBD2. V was pared by 1 base and J by 8 bases, with 8 bases of the junction left unmatched. The CDR3 spans 16 residues. Germline V gene data show CDR1 as LNHNV and CDR2 as YYDKDF (reference sequence). The CDR3 DNA sequence: TGTGCCACCAGCAGAGTTAGAAGCGGGGGGGCCGATGAGCAGTTCTTC. Amino acids: CATSRVRSGGADEQFF. The variable domain in full, completed from reference TRBV15 and TRBJ2-1, reads DAMVIQNPRYQVTQFGKPVTLSCSQTLNHNVMYWYQQKSSQAPKLLFHYYDKDFNNEADTPDNFQSRRPNTSFCFLDIRSPGLGDTAMYLCATSRVRSGGADEQFFGPGTRLTVL.

The chain is built from TRBV6-1 and TRBJ1-4; D not resolved. This CDR3 comprises 15 residues. V dropped 6 bases and J dropped 0 bases, with 11 bases sitting between them. CDR1 and CDR2 (germline): MNHNS, SASEGT. The CDR3 bases are TGTGCCAGCAGCGTACAGATTGCAACTAATGAAAAACTGTTTTTT. As protein: CASSVQIATNEKLFF.

The chain is built from TRBV11-2 and TRBJ2-7, with 8 bases identical to TRBD1. The germline V gene has CDR1 SGHAT and CDR2 FQNNGV. V gave up 10 bases and J gave up 2 bases; unmatched junction bases: 4. The CDR3 contains 12 residues. This chain's CDR3 is CATWTGPYEQYF. CDR3 in DNA: TGTGCCACTTGGACAGGGCCCTACGAGCAGTACTTC.

The chain combines TRBV15 with TRBJ1-5; TRBD1 is a possible D gene (5 bases). CDR1 is LNHNV, CDR2 YYDKDF, per germline (reference sequence). This CDR3 is 14 amino acids long. The V end lost 5 bases, the J end lost 1 base, and 9 bases lay between the germline ends. CDR3 region: CATSGKGSNQPQHF. CDR3 sequence (DNA): TGTGCCACCAGCGGAAAGGGGAGCAATCAGCCCCAGCATTTT.

The chain employs TRBV7-2 and TRBJ1-2; 7 nucleotides align to TRBD1. V was pared by 5 bases and J by 0 bases, with 6 bases of the junction left unmatched. CDR1 is SGHTA and CDR2 is FQGNSA in the germline V gene. CDR3 size: 15 residues. CDR3 sequence reads: CASSLRDRTNYGYTF. CDR3 coding DNA: TGTGCCAGCAGCCTACGGGACAGAACTAACTATGGCTACACCTTC.

This chain links TRBV11-3 with TRBJ2-7; D remains unclear. CDR1 SGHNT and CDR2 YENEEA come from the germline V gene. Trimming removed 5 bases from V and 4 bases from J, with 6 bases in between. This CDR3 is 11 amino acids long. The CDR3 DNA reads as TGTGCCAGCAGCCCCCCTTACGAGCAGTACTTC. It specifies CASSPPYEQYF.

The chain uses TRBV10-3 and TRBJ2-5; 11 bases match TRBD1. Germline V gene sequence: CDR1 ENHRY, CDR2 SYGVKD. The length of the CDR3 is 14 residues. V lost 7 bases and J lost 4; bases outside the gene matches: 5. The CDR3 sequence: CAIKRGQGGETQYF. The CDR3 DNA is TGTGCCATCAAGAGGGGACAGGGGGGAGAGACCCAGTACTTC.

The genes are TRBV5-1 and TRBJ1-6; 7 nucleotides agree with TRBD1. Per germline, CDR1 SGHRS and CDR2 YFSETQ. V gave up 3 bases and J gave up 6 bases; unmatched junction bases: 9. The CDR3 sequence is 16 residues long. The CDR3 bases are TGCGCCAGCAGCTCGGGGGCGGGACAGCTTAATTCACCCCTCCACTTT. Residues: CASSSGAGQLNSPLHF.

The chain employs TRBV28 and TRBJ1-1; no firm D call. CDR1 and CDR2 from the germline V gene are MDHEN and SYDVKM. The CDR3 is made up of 16 amino acids. V dropped 3 bases and J dropped 4 bases, with 18 bases sitting between them. Written as DNA, the CDR3 is TGTGCCAGCAGTTTCTGGTCAGCGTCGGGGTTCACTGAAGCTTTCTTT. Translated: CASSFWSASGFTEAFF.

The chain has TRBV27 and TRBJ2-5, with TRBD2 matching 7 bases. Per the germline V gene, CDR1 is MNHEY and CDR2 is SMNVEV (reference sequence). V was clipped by 5 bases and J by 3 bases; unmatched bases: 12. The CDR3 extends over 16 amino acids. The CDR3: CASSPFSLAVEETQYF. CDR3 nucleotide sequence: TGTGCCAGCAGTCCGTTCTCCCTAGCGGTGGAAGAGACCCAGTACTTC.

The gene calls are TRBV7-6 and TRBJ2-2, with D hard to call. CDR1 and CDR2 from the germline V gene are SGHVS and FNYEAQ. The CDR3 is made up of 15 amino acids. V was shortened by 1 base and J by 4 bases, with 10 bases between the two germline ends. The CDR3 spells CASSLDVSPTGELFF. The DNA of the CDR3 is TGTGCCAGCAGCTTAGATGTCAGTCCCACCGGGGAGCTGTTTTTT. The full variable domain, rest sourced from reference TRBV7-6 and TRBJ2-2, is GAGVSQSPRYKVTKRGQDVALRCDPISGHVSLYWYRQALGQGPEFLTYFNYEAQQDKSGLPNDRFSAERPEGSISTLTIQRTEQRDSAMYRCASSLDVSPTGELFFGEGSRLTVL.